Detailed here is one TCR beta chain. Its target is not known. These data originate in a study of Ad26.COV2.S vaccination and SARS-CoV-2 variants. As for the study in general: Intramuscular Ad26.COV2.S at 5x10^10 or 1x10^11 viral particles. Study-wide points: The breadth of spike-specific CD8+ and CD4+ T cell responses after vaccination was reportedly substantial.

The treatment: some 20 received Ad26.COV2.S at low or high dose, single or two shots; about 5 received placebo; per-sample allocation not given. At day 63 after the first vaccine or placebo injection, samples were drawn. Using immunoSEQ multiplex PCR, the repertoire was profiled, and TCRdb retains in-frame clones only, with some absent. The sample lists 350,000 to 550,000 clones, 89% occurring once. The CDR3 is 13 amino acids. Germline-derived CDR1 and CDR2 are SGHVS and FQNEAQ. Trimming cost V 5 bases and J 12 bases, with 17 bases left between them. The receptor was derived from a person aged 18-65 years who received the Ad26.COV2.S COVID-19 vaccine or a placebo. This chain uses TRBV7-8 with TRBJ2-1; D uncertain. The input for sequencing was peripheral blood, taken in a trial of Ad26.COV2.S vaccine versus placebo. The CDR3 region is CASSRKPIAPQFF. DNA for the CDR3: TGTGCCAGCAGCAGAAAACCGATAGCCCCGCAGTTCTTC.